The present T cell receptor beta chain was sequenced within a study of T cells in Graves' hyperthyroidism and ophthalmopathy. Trimming at V came to 5 bases and at J to 4 bases, leaving 8 bases not matched to a gene. Germline-derived CDR1 and CDR2 are SGHNT and YENEEA. CDR3 length: 17 amino acids. Using RNA transcripts as the source, TCR beta CDR3 regions were amplified. When the TCR CDR3 underwent first-round RT-PCR, the HTBI primer set was used. One entry per CDR3 protein results from TCRdb running MiXCR on the multiplex PCR reads. This table has about 460,000 distinct CDR3 sequences, about 20% appearing once. Fresh peripheral blood, about 9.9 ml, yielded the PBMCs.

Sequencing was performed on blood. V gene TRBV11-3 combines with J gene TRBJ2-6, with 10 bases lining up with TRBD1. The sequence was obtained from a woman aged 70 to 79 with Graves' ophthalmopathy. CDR3 region: CASSLRQGARGANVLTF. CDR3 DNA sequence: TGTGCCAGCAGCCTTAGACAGGGGGCAAGGGGGGCCAACGTCCTGACTTTC.